This T cell receptor (beta chain) is from a study of blood T cell repertoires in COVID-19. Study context: T cells, B-cell-depleted T cells, or PBMCs supplied cDNA or gDNA.

Assay: immunoSEQ multiplex PCR; the TCRdb copy retains only in-frame clones and omits some. This table has approximately 210,000 clones, roughly 79% appearing once. Cohort placement rested on clinical history that participants reported themselves. This clonotype originated in a woman between 45 and 60 years old with acute COVID-19. The sample taken for sequencing was PBMCs or T cells enriched from blood (not recorded which).

The CDR3 reads CASSPVDRPNTEAFF. The CDR3 bases are TGTGCCAGTAGCCCGGTCGACAGACCGAACACTGAAGCTTTCTTT. The V call is TRBV19, the J call TRBJ1-1; D might be TRBD1 (5 bases). Trimming removed 6 bases from V and 1 base from J, with 15 bases in between. Germline V gene data show CDR1 as LNHDA and CDR2 as SQIVND (reference sequence). There are 15 residues in the CDR3.